This TCR beta chain was recorded in a study of beta chain features in type 1 diabetes. With regard to this clone: Its antigen remains unidentified.

Via the markers CD45RO/CCR7/CD25/CD127/CD95/CD27, stem cell-like memory, regulatory, central memory and naive CD4+ cells were sorted. The sequenced template was cDNA made from the entire isolated RNA. TCRdb's table, derived via immunoSEQ multiplex PCR, lists solely in-frame clones and lacks some. Here the sample spans around 500,000 clones, approximately 30% being singletons. Study-wide results and caveats: Here, the possible influence of HLA type (on TCRB rearrangement) remained unresolved. Lower insertion and higher deletion counts appeared at VDJ junctions in type 1 diabetes patients.

This CDR3 is 15 amino acids long. V lost 3 bases, J lost 5 bases, and 17 bases lay in between. Germline lookup yields CDR1 SGHRS and CDR2 YFSETQ. Source material: naive CD4+ T cells from blood. The TCR was taken from a man aged 18 to 29 in good health. The rearrangement uses TRBV5-1 and TRBJ2-5, with D unclear. The CDR3 here is CASSSNGAPGETQYF. CDR3 nucleotide sequence: TGCGCCAGCAGCTCAAATGGAGCGCCTGGGGAGACCCAGTACTTC.